This is a list of T cell receptor beta chains from one sample in a study of circulating tumor DNA in untreated peripheral T-cell lymphoma. The method was immunoSEQ multiplex PCR; TCRdb's version includes in-frame clones alone and lacks a portion of them. The sample lists about 7,500 clones, about 75% occurring once. Sequenced sample: tumor tissue. Every receptor here comes from a human donor with peripheral T-cell lymphoma. The conserved cysteine and the conserved F or W are not part of the CDR3 here. Each record gives: CDR3 length, V gene, J gene, CDR3 protein.

>12|TRBV19|TRBJ1-2
ASSIDRGIRGYT
>15|TRBV18|TRBJ2-1
ASSPPPLAGGPGEQF
>10|TRBV6-8|TRBJ2-7
ASISGNYEQY
>11|TRBV23-1|TRBJ2-1
ASSQSRQCGQF
>14|TRBV12-5|TRBJ2-3
ASGPGTSGGADTQY
>10|TRBV6-8|TRBJ2-3
ASSSRADTQY
>16|TRBV15|TRBJ2-7
ATSRDTPLTGGQYEQY
>13|TRBV6-8|TRBJ2-5
ASSLAGVGQETQY
>14|TRBV19|TRBJ1-3
ASSYLWTGTGNTIY
>11|TRBV6-8|TRBJ1-5
ASSDAKGQPQH
>12|TRBV28|TRBJ1-4
ASSEGGQGEKLF
>10|TRBV19|TRBJ2-2
ASSDNTGELF
>11|TRBV19|TRBJ2-1
ASKKSGSNEQF
>12|TRBV18|TRBJ2-7
ASSPTTVSYEQY
>14|TRBV19|TRBJ2-1
ASSIGHSSSYNEQF
>11|TRBV6-8|TRBJ1-4
ASSSQGGEKLF
>13|TRBV6-8|TRBJ2-3
ASGRLGGRTDTQY
>12|TRBV19|TRBJ2-7
ASSPGTLSYEQY
>14|TRBV28|TRBJ2-3
ASSLAGTGVPDTQY
>14|TRBV19|TRBJ2-2
ASRRTGISNTGELF
>12|TRBV11-1|TRBJ2-5
ASSLAGERATQY
>14|TRBV11-3|TRBJ2-7
ASSLAPAGGPYEQY
>13|TRBV28|TRBJ1-5
ASSRRQGRNQPQH
>11|TRBV14|TRBJ2-3
ASSQEFINTQY
>11|TRBV18|TRBJ1-1
ASSPGQMTEAF
>14|TRBV5-1|TRBJ1-1
ASSWATGALNTEAF
>13|TRBV5-1|TRBJ2-1
ASSLTDGGNNEQF
>13|TRBV28|TRBJ1-5
ASSPSHGFNQPQH
>15|TRBV11-3|TRBJ2-7
ASSAGTSGRTYYEQY
>12|TRBV7-6|TRBJ1-4
ASSSTGTNEKLF
>14|TRBV5-1|TRBJ2-1
ASSGQGGITVNEQF
>14|TRBV28|TRBJ2-2
ASSLEVGGNTGELF
>13|TRBV19|TRBJ2-2
ASSISAANTGELF
>13|TRBV10-2|TRBJ2-7
ASSTSGTGSYEQY
>12|TRBV6-7|TRBJ2-1
ASRIGQGAYEQF
>12|TRBV6-8|TRBJ2-1
ASSYRGRVNEQF
>9|TRBV19|TRBJ2-7
ASSNSYEQY
>14|TRBV9|TRBJ2-2
ASSGSGSENTGELF
>12|TRBV19|TRBJ2-7
ASSMTAASYEQY